The 19 T cell receptor beta chains below all came from one sample that was sequenced in a study of graft-versus-host responses after intestinal transplantation. Generated by immunoSEQ multiplex PCR, the TCRdb table keeps only in-frame clones and is missing some. The sample lists about 12,000 clones; about 89% were seen once. Time point in this sample: postoperative day 105 after intestinal transplantation (dayNNNN = postoperative day). Sequencing was performed on PBMCs, taken 105 days after intestinal transplantation. These receptors were obtained from a human patient who received an intestinal transplant, so some T cells may come from the graft donor.

The DNA of the CDR3 is TGTGCCAGTAGTAGCCCCCCGGCAGGGGGCACTGAAGCTTTCTTT. Protein sequence: CASSSPPAGGTEAFF. This chain uses TRBV19 with TRBJ1-1; 7 nucleotides match TRBD1. With V trimmed by 4 bases and J by 4 bases, 9 bases remained unmatched. Germline lookup yields CDR1 LNHDA and CDR2 SQIVND (reference sequence). CDR3 length: 15 residues.

V is TRBV7-4 and J is TRBJ2-7; D is uncertain. Germline lookup yields CDR1 SGHVT and CDR2 SQSDAQ. Trimming took off 1 base at V and 0 bases at J, with 4 bases between the two ends. There are 13 residues in the CDR3. In nucleotides, the CDR3 is TGTGCCAGCAGCTTAGTGGACTCCTACGAGCAGTACTTC. It specifies CASSLVDSYEQYF. Variable domain in full (rest from reference TRBV7-4 and TRBJ2-7): GAGVSQSPRYKVAKRGRDVALRCDSISGHVTLYWYRQTLGQGSEVLTYSQSDAQRDKSGRPSGRFSAERPERSVSTLKIQRTEQGDSAVYLCASSLVDSYEQYFGPGTRLTVT.

On this clone itself: The junction departs from the called germline gene at one end, perhaps through a read error. The chain links TRBV29-1 to TRBJ2-1, with TRBD2 matching 10 bases. The CDR3 loop spans 14 amino acids. CDR1 SQVTM and CDR2 ANQGSEA come from the germline V gene. The CDR3 protein is CSVRASGGYNERFF. The CDR3 coding sequence is TGCAGCGTTAGGGCTAGCGGGGGTTATAATGAGCGGTTCTTC.

This rearrangement joins TRBV29-1 to TRBJ1-1; D gene uncertain. In germline, CDR1 is SQVTM, CDR2 ANQGSEA. This CDR3 has 9 amino acids. The CDR3: CAVGTEAFF. The CDR3 coding sequence is TGCGCGGTGGGCACTGAAGCTTTCTTT.

This rearrangement joins TRBV9 to TRBJ2-5, with D unclear. The CDR3 has 12 amino acids. V lost 6 bases, J lost 1 base, and 7 bases lay in between. Looked up from germline, CDR1 is SGDLS and CDR2 is YYNGEE. CDR3 amino acids: CASTRSQETQYF. CDR3 DNA: TGTGCCAGCACCCGAAGCCAAGAGACCCAGTACTTC.

This chain uses TRBV7-3 with TRBJ2-6; D tentatively fits TRBD1 or TRBD2 (5 bases each). The CDR3 extends over 16 amino acids. Germline loops: CDR1 SGHTA, CDR2 FQGTGA. The V end was cut by 3 bases, the J end by 0 bases, with 9 bases between. CDR3 nucleotide sequence: TGTGCCAGCAGCTTGGGACCGTTCTCTGGGGCCAACGTCCTGACTTTC. Protein product: CASSLGPFSGANVLTF.

The rearrangement joins TRBV19 to TRBJ2-2, with D possibly TRBD2 on 6 matching bases. Trimming left V 4 bases short and J 1 base short, with 10 bases between. From germline, CDR1 is LNHDA and CDR2 SQIVND (reference sequence). The CDR3 consists of 15 residues. The CDR3 protein is CASSNGGQNTGELFF. CDR3 sequence (DNA): TGTGCCAGTAGTAATGGAGGGCAGAACACCGGGGAGCTGTTTTTT.

V gene TRBV7-2 combines with J gene TRBJ2-3, with D perhaps TRBD1 (5 bases). Germline V CDR1 and CDR2: SGHTA, FQGNSA. The ends were cut back, 5 bases at V and 4 bases at J, with 10 bases in the middle. The CDR3 contains 13 residues. The CDR3 nucleotides are TGTGCCAGCAGCCGAACAGGATCAGATACGCAGTATTTT. This translates into CASSRTGSDTQYF.

The chain carries TRBV4-1 and TRBJ2-1; D remains ambiguous. Germline CDR1 MGHRA, CDR2 YSYEKL. This CDR3 spans 13 amino acids. V dropped 0 bases and J dropped 9 bases, with 9 bases sitting between them. CDR3 residues: CASSQEWPGEQFF. The DNA of the CDR3 is TGCGCCAGCAGCCAAGAATGGCCCGGTGAGCAGTTCTTC.

This chain joins TRBV2 and TRBJ2-3, with TRBD2 matching over 11 bases. The CDR3 is 16 residues long. J gave up 2 bases and V 3 bases, and 4 bases lay outside the gene matches. Germline V CDR1 and CDR2: SNHLY, FYNNEI. The DNA for the CDR3 is TGTGCCAGCAGTGAGCGACTAGCGGGGATCACAGATACGCAGTATTTT. Translating gives CASSERLAGITDTQYF.

The J gene is TRBJ2-5, the V gene TRBV7-6, with D perhaps assigned TRBD1 or TRBD2 (6 bases each). Between the trimmed V and J ends, which lost 3 bases and 2 bases, there was a span of 13 bases. Germline assignment: CDR1 SGHVS and CDR2 FNYEAQ. The CDR3 has 15 residues. The CDR3 is CASSLDPGAQETQYF. CDR3 sequence (DNA): TGTGCCAGCAGCTTGGATCCGGGGGCACAAGAGACCCAGTACTTC.

J is TRBJ2-2 and V is TRBV30; D might be TRBD2 (6 bases). The CDR3 spans 15 residues. Germline V gene sequence: CDR1 GTSNPN, CDR2 SVGIG (reference sequence). Trimming took 0 bases from V and 3 from J, leaving 11 bases between them. The CDR3 DNA reads TGTGCCTGGAGTGTAGCGGAGGGCCACACCGGGGAGCTGTTTTTT. This gives the protein CAWSVAEGHTGELFF.

The V and J genes are TRBV1 and TRBJ2-7; the table assigns TRBD1, which was not confirmed against the DNA. TRBV1 is tagged as a pseudogene. CDR3 size: 15 residues. In DNA, the CDR3 is TGCACCAGCAGCCAAGAAGACAGGGTCTCCTACGAGCAGTACTTC. As protein: CTSSQEDRVSYEQYF.

Concerning this clone: Other nucleotide sequences in the sample specify the same CDR3. This sequence joins TRBV6-4 and TRBJ1-6; TRBD1 agrees at 10 bases. Germline CDR1 reads MRHNA; CDR2 reads SNTAGT. The junction had 0 bases not matched to a gene; V was cut back by 0 bases and J by 7 bases. The CDR3 consists of 15 residues. The CDR3 bases are TGTGCCAGCAGTGACTCGACAGGGGGCAATTCACCCCTCCACTTT. Translation: CASSDSTGGNSPLHF.

This clone appeared once. The chain uses TRBV5-1 and TRBJ1-3; no definite D call. Germline V gene lookup returns CDR1 SGHRS and CDR2 YFSETQ. The CDR3 runs 12 residues. V gave up 5 bases and J gave up 1 base, with 4 bases separating them. As DNA, the CDR3 is TGCGCCAGCAGGGATTCTGGAAACACCATATATTTT. This gives the protein CASRDSGNTIYF. The entire variable domain, with the rest obtained from reference TRBV5-1 and TRBJ1-3, is as follows: KAGVTQTPRYLIKTRGQQVTLSCSPISGHRSVSWYQQTPGQGLQFLFEYFSETQRNKGNFPGRFSGRQFSNSRSEMNVSTLELGDSALYLCASRDSGNTIYFGEGSWLTVV.

This chain uses TRBV2 with TRBJ2-1, with 9 nucleotides matching TRBD2. There are 16 residues in the CDR3. V lost 3 bases, J lost 2 bases, and 5 bases stayed unmatched. The germline gives CDR1 SNHLY, CDR2 FYNNEI. The CDR3, as DNA: TGTGCCAGCAGTGAGTGGGCTAGCGGGACCTACAATGAGCAGTTCTTC. This encodes CASSEWASGTYNEQFF.

V usage is TRBV19 and J usage is TRBJ1-5; no reliable D call. Trimming took off 7 bases at V and 1 base at J, with 5 bases between the two ends. The CDR3 contains 12 residues. Germline loops: CDR1 LNHDA, CDR2 SQIVND (reference sequence). The chain's CDR3 is CASTGSNQPQHF. In nucleotides, the CDR3 is TGTGCCAGTACGGGAAGCAATCAGCCCCAGCATTTT.

V is TRBV4-2 and J is TRBJ1-5; D perhaps matches TRBD1 (5 bases). CDR3 length: 15 residues. CDR1 is LGHNA and CDR2 is YNFKEQ in the germline V gene. Trimming stripped 0 bases from V and 6 bases from J, with 12 bases between. The CDR3 reads CASSQDLKGRQPQHF. The CDR3 nucleotides read TGTGCCAGCAGCCAAGATCTGAAGGGACGTCAGCCCCAGCATTTT.

The chain joins TRBV12-5 to TRBJ2-7; perhaps TRBD2 as D (6 bases). Germline CDR1 and CDR2: LGHNT and FRNRAP. Trimming cost V 6 bases and J 7 bases, with 10 bases left between them. This CDR3 has 11 amino acids. CDR3 sequence (DNA): TGTGCTAGTGGCCTTGCGGGGGAGCAGTACTTC. Amino acids: CASGLAGEQYF.